A single sample gave rise to the 23 T cell receptor beta chains below, sequenced in a study of blood T cell repertoires in COVID-19. The repertoire was sequenced with immunoSEQ multiplex PCR; TCRdb's copy has only in-frame clones and lacks some. The sample holds roughly 190,000 clones, 84% seen once. The sequenced material came from PBMCs or T cells enriched from blood (not recorded which). These receptors originate from a woman in her twenties or thirties who had been exposed to COVID-19.

The genes are TRBV5-1 and TRBJ1-5; maybe TRBD1 (6 bases). The germline CDR1 and CDR2 sequences are SGHRS and YFSETQ. The V and J ends lost 5 bases and 5 bases respectively, with 17 bases between them. The CDR3 contains 15 residues. CDR3 in amino acids: CASRLGGRSDQPQHF. CDR3 bases: TGCGCCAGCAGACTGGGGGGGCGATCGGATCAGCCCCAGCATTTT.

V and J are TRBV11-2 and TRBJ1-1; D is perhaps TRBD1 (5 bases). Looked up from germline, CDR1 is SGHAT and CDR2 is FQNNGV. Trimming cost V 8 bases and J 0 bases, with 16 bases left between them. The CDR3 loop spans 15 amino acids. The CDR3 DNA is TGTGCCAGCCGAGCCACCGGGGGGATGAACACTGAAGCTTTCTTT. This encodes CASRATGGMNTEAFF.

This rearrangement joins TRBV19 to TRBJ1-6; a possible D gene is TRBD1 (6 bases). The CDR3 has 13 residues. V shed 5 bases and J shed 7 bases, with 9 bases lying between them. Germline loops: CDR1 LNHDA, CDR2 SQIVND (reference sequence). This CDR3 is CASSSGDNSPLHF. CDR3 in DNA: TGTGCCAGTAGTTCAGGGGACAATTCACCCCTCCACTTT.

This chain connects TRBV5-1 to TRBJ1-3, with D tentatively TRBD1 (5 bases). V lost 5 bases, J lost 3 bases, and 9 bases lay in between. The CDR3 sequence is 13 residues long. The germline CDR1 and CDR2 sequences are SGHRS and YFSETQ. The CDR3 DNA reads TGCGCCAGCAGGCGACAGAATGGAAACACCATATATTTT. It encodes CASRRQNGNTIYF.

In this sample, this clone turned up once. The gene calls are TRBV29-1 and TRBJ1-6, with D unclear. Trimming shortened V by 5 bases and J by 14 bases, and 13 bases separated the two germline ends. Germline V gene sequence: CDR1 SQVTM, CDR2 ANQGSEA. This CDR3 contains 11 residues. This CDR3 is CSVLRGGALHF. The CDR3 DNA reads as TGCAGCGTTTTACGGGGTGGTGCCCTCCACTTT. Drawing the rest from reference TRBV29-1 and TRBJ1-6, the complete variable domain is SAVISQKPSRDICQRGTSLTIQCQVDSQVTMMFWYRQQPGQSLTLIATANQGSEATYESGFVIDKFPISRPNLTFSTLTVSNMSPEDSSIYLCSVLRGGALHFGNGTRLTVT.

The DNA of the CDR3 is TGCAGCGTTGCGGGGACAGGGGGTGAAAAACTGTTTTTT. This gives the protein CSVAGTGGEKLFF. V and J are TRBV29-1 and TRBJ1-4; 11 positions match TRBD1. Germline loops: CDR1 SQVTM, CDR2 ANQGSEA. J lost 7 bases, V lost 4 bases, and 2 bases had no gene match. This CDR3 comprises 13 residues.

This clone is a singleton in its sample. This sequence joins TRBV3-1 (or the pseudogene TRBV3-2) and TRBJ1-1; TRBD1 matches at 8 bases. Per germline, CDR1 LGHDT and CDR2 YNNKEL (reference sequence). V dropped 4 bases and J dropped 3; count of bases not matched to a gene: 7. The CDR3 is 15 residues long. The CDR3 region is CASSPSLTGDTEAFF. CDR3 in DNA: TGTGCCAGCAGCCCCTCCTTGACAGGGGACACTGAAGCTTTCTTT.

The CDR3 sequence is CASSHGTTNTEAFF. CDR3 DNA: TGTGCCAGCAGCCACGGGACTACAAACACTGAAGCTTTCTTT. The chain joins TRBV3-1 (or the pseudogene TRBV3-2) to TRBJ1-1; D possibly corresponds to TRBD1 (5 bases). V was shortened by 3 bases and J by 2 bases, with 10 bases between the two germline ends. The CDR3 contains 14 residues. CDR1 and CDR2 from the germline V gene are LGHDT and YNNKEL (reference sequence).

The rearrangement links TRBV11-2 to TRBJ2-3, with D maybe TRBD2 (6 bases). The germline gives CDR1 SGHAT, CDR2 FQNNGV. The length of the CDR3 is 13 residues. Trimming removed 11 bases from V and 6 bases from J, with 18 bases in between. CDR3 nucleotide sequence: TGTGCCTCCCACCCCGGGGGATTGGATACGCAGTATTTT. Translated, it gives CASHPGGLDTQYF.

The CDR3 loop is CASSFKRLDTDTQYF. The DNA for the CDR3 is TGTGCCAGCAGCTTCAAGAGACTCGACACAGATACGCAGTATTTT. The genes are TRBV11-2 and TRBJ2-3, with no clear D. The ends were cut back, 3 bases at V and 2 bases at J, with 12 bases in the middle. The CDR3 totals 15 residues. Germline V gene data show CDR1 as SGHAT and CDR2 as FQNNGV. Filled out from reference TRBV11-2 and TRBJ2-3, the complete variable domain reads EAGVAQSPRYKIIEKRQSVAFWCNPISGHATLYWYQQILGQGPKLLIQFQNNGVVDDSQLPKDRFSAERLKGVDSTLKIQPAKLEDSAVYLCASSFKRLDTDTQYFGPGTRLTVL.

This clone has just one count. The rearrangement joins TRBV11-3 to TRBJ2-1; 10 bases line up with TRBD1. The J segment lost 2 bases and the V segment lost 0 bases, leaving 16 bases of the junction unmatched. There are 21 residues in the CDR3. CDR1 and CDR2 (germline): SGHNT, YENEEA. This CDR3 is CASSLDFALVSGQGPYNEQFF. DNA for the CDR3: TGTGCCAGCAGCTTAGATTTCGCCTTGGTATCGGGACAGGGGCCCTACAATGAGCAGTTCTTC.

Here the CDR3 reads CASSQEPSGVGGEQFF. Here the CDR3 DNA reads TGTGCCAGCAGCCAAGAACCCAGCGGGGTGGGTGGTGAGCAGTTCTTC. The rearrangement uses TRBV3-1 (or the pseudogene TRBV3-2) and TRBJ2-1, with 7 nucleotides matching TRBD2. Germline V lookup: CDR1 LGHDT, CDR2 YNNKEL (reference sequence). The CDR3 has 16 residues. The trim removed 0 bases at V and 9 bases at J, leaving 11 bases unmatched.

The chain is built from TRBV6-5 and TRBJ2-3; 10 nucleotides match TRBD1. CDR3 length: 15 residues. Germline V lookup: CDR1 MNHEY, CDR2 SVGAGI. V dropped 6 bases and J dropped 4; count of bases not matched to a gene: 7. CDR3 amino acids: CASRAGTGASDTQYF. The CDR3 nucleotides are TGTGCCAGCAGAGCCGGGACAGGGGCTTCAGATACGCAGTATTTT.

The chain recombines TRBV5-6 with TRBJ1-2; the D is unclear. This CDR3 has 13 amino acids. The V and J ends lost 0 bases and 7 bases respectively, with 10 bases between them. The germline CDR1 and CDR2 sequences are SGHDT and YYEEEE. The CDR3 nucleotides are TGTGCCAGCAGCTTGGTACTAGCCCTTGGCTACACCTTC. Protein sequence: CASSLVLALGYTF.

This clone came up once. The rearrangement links TRBV4-1 to TRBJ2-3; no reliable D call. Germline CDR1 MGHRA, CDR2 YSYEKL. CDR3 length: 16 residues. V shed 2 bases and J shed 0 bases, with 12 bases lying between them. CDR3 amino acids: CASSQSGVPSTDTQYF. For the CDR3, the DNA is TGCGCCAGCAGCCAATCGGGTGTTCCTAGCACAGATACGCAGTATTTT.

The genes are TRBV7-2 and TRBJ2-4, with 9 nucleotides matching TRBD1. The germline CDR1 and CDR2 sequences are SGHTA and FQGNSA. Trimming took 4 bases from V and 7 from J; bases not matched to a gene: 11. CDR3 length: 16 amino acids. The CDR3 region is CASSSVAGTGNNIQYF. The CDR3 nucleotides read TGTGCCAGCAGCTCGGTTGCCGGGACAGGGAATAACATTCAGTACTTC.

The chain uses TRBV7-3 and TRBJ2-5; maybe TRBD1 (5 bases). Germline CDR1 SGHTA, CDR2 FQGTGA. The CDR3 loop spans 15 amino acids. Trimming shortened V by 0 bases and J by 5 bases, and 13 bases separated the two germline ends. The DNA of the CDR3 is TGTGCCAGCAGCTTAACAACCCAGGGTATGGAGACCCAGTACTTC. It codes for CASSLTTQGMETQYF.

The chain combines TRBV4-3 with TRBJ2-2, with TRBD2 matching over 8 bases. This CDR3 comprises 16 residues. With 2 bases clipped from V and 4 bases from J, the junction kept 6 bases outside the gene matches. Germline V gene sequence: CDR1 LGHNA, CDR2 YSLEER. Here the CDR3 DNA reads TGCGCCAGCAGCCAAAATACGGGGGGGCTCACCGGGGAGCTGTTTTTT. Translation: CASSQNTGGLTGELFF.

The CDR3 loop is CATSRAGAGRSDTQYF. The CDR3 DNA is TGTGCCACCAGCAGAGCGGGAGCGGGGAGGTCAGATACGCAGTATTTT. The chain uses TRBV15 and TRBJ2-3, with TRBD2 matching over 7 bases. There are 16 residues in the CDR3. The ends lost 1 base at V and 4 bases at J; junction bases unmatched: 8. Germline lookup yields CDR1 LNHNV and CDR2 YYDKDF (reference sequence).

This clone was counted a few times. The chain links TRBV6-2 or TRBV6-3 to TRBJ1-2; a possible D gene is TRBD1 (5 bases). CDR1 and CDR2 from the germline V gene are MNHEY and SVGEGT. Between the trimmed V and J ends, which lost 0 bases and 10 bases, there was a span of 12 bases. The CDR3 runs 13 residues. The chain's CDR3 is CASSYSPGKDYTF. The DNA for the CDR3 is TGTGCCAGCAGTTACTCTCCAGGGAAGGACTACACCTTC.

The V gene is TRBV6-5, the J gene TRBJ2-2, with D possibly matching TRBD2 (6 bases). CDR3 length equals 15 residues. Germline-derived CDR1 and CDR2 are MNHEY and SVGAGI. Trimming shortened V by 6 bases and J by 5 bases, and 16 bases separated the two germline ends. The CDR3 here is CASRNSGSVTGELFF. CDR3 nucleotides: TGTGCCAGCAGAAATAGCGGTTCGGTAACCGGGGAGCTGTTTTTT.

This sequence joins TRBV29-1 and TRBJ2-7; no definite D call. This CDR3 contains 12 residues. Germline-derived CDR1 and CDR2 are SQVTM and ANQGSEA. Trimming stripped 2 bases from V and 4 bases from J, with 9 bases between. This CDR3 is CSVESRRYEQYF. CDR3 sequence (DNA): TGCAGCGTTGAATCGCGTCGATACGAGCAGTACTTC.

The V call is TRBV6-2 or TRBV6-3, the J call TRBJ2-7; no reliable D call. V dropped 0 bases and J dropped 7 bases, with 10 bases sitting between them. This CDR3 contains 13 residues. Per the germline V gene, CDR1 is MNHEY and CDR2 is SVGEGT. In DNA form, the CDR3 reads TGTGCCAGCAGTTACTCGATGATCAGAGAGCAGTACTTC. It codes for CASSYSMIREQYF.